This TCR beta chain was captured by sequencing in a study of cytomegalovirus exposure and HLA in healthy donors. This CDR3 contains 14 residues. Germline CDR1 is LGHNT and CDR2 is FRNRAP. The germline V and J ends were trimmed by 6 bases and 7 bases, with 18 bases remaining between them. Primers for the PCR totalled 60 Vbeta and 13 Jbeta. Method: immunoSEQ multiplex PCR; TCRdb's copy keeps in-frame clones and lacks some. The sample consists of approximately 190,000 clones, approximately 80% of them appearing once. What was sequenced was PBMCs. The TCR sequence derives from a woman aged 18-29 years in good health and CMV-seropositive. The gene calls are TRBV12-5 and TRBJ1-1; D might be TRBD1 (6 bases). The CDR3 loop reads CASGPAGTPYEAFF. The CDR3 DNA follows: TGTGCTAGTGGCCCCGCCGGGACACCCTATGAAGCTTTCTTT.